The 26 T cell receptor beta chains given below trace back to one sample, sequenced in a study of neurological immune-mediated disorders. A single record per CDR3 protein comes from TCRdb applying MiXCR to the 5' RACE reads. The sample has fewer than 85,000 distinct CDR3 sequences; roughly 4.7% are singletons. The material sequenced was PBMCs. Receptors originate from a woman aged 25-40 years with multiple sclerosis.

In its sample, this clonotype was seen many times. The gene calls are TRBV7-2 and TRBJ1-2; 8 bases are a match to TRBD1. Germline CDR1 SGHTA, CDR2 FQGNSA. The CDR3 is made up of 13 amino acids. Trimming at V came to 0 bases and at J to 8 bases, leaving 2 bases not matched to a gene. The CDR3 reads CASSLADRVGYTF. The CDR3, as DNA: TGTGCCAGCAGCTTAGCGGACAGGGTCGGCTACACCTTC.

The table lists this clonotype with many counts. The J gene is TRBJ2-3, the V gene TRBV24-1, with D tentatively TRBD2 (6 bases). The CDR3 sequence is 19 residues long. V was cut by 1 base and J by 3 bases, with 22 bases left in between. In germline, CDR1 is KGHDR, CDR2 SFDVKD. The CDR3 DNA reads TGTGCCACCAGTGATTTCGAGGTTTCGAATAGCGGATGGACAGATACGCAGTATTTT. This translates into CATSDFEVSNSGWTDTQYF.

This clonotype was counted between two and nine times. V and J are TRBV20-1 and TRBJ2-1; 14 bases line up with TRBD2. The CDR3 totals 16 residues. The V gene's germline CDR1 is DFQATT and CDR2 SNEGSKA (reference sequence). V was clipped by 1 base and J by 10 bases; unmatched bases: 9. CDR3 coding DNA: TGCAGTGCTAGAGCCGTGGGACTAGCGGGAGTAGGGGAGCAGTTCTTC. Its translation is CSARAVGLAGVGEQFF.

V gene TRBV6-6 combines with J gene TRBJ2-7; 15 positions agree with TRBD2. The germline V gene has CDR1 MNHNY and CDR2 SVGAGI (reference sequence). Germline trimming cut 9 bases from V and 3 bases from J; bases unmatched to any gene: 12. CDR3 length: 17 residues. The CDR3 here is CASPLRGLAGGNYEQYF. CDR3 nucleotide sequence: TGTGCCAGTCCTCTCCGTGGACTAGCGGGGGGGAACTACGAGCAGTACTTC.

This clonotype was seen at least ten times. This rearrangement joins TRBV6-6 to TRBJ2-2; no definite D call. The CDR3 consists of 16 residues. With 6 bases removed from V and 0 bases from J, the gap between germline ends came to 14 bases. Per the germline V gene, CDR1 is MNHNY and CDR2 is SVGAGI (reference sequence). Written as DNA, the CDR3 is TGTGCCAGCAGCCCCCAGGCCCAAACGAACACCGGGGAGCTGTTTTTT. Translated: CASSPQAQTNTGELFF.

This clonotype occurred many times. The CDR3 bases are TGCAGCGTTGCGCAGATTGGCAATGAGCAGTTCTTC. It specifies CSVAQIGNEQFF. V gene TRBV29-1 combines with J gene TRBJ2-1, with D hard to call. Germline-derived CDR1 and CDR2 are SQVTM and ANQGSEA. V gave up 4 bases and J gave up 6 bases, with 10 bases separating them. The CDR3 is made up of 12 amino acids.

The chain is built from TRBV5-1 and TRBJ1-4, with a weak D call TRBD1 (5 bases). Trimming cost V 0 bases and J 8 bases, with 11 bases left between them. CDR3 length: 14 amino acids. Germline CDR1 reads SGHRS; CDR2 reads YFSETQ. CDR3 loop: CASSLDRLGEKLFF. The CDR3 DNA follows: TGCGCCAGCAGCTTGGACAGGTTGGGGGAAAAACTGTTTTTT.

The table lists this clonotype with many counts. The CDR3 DNA follows: TGTGCCAGCAGTTTAGGACAGGGCTCTGGAAACACCATATATTTT. Translated, it gives CASSLGQGSGNTIYF. The chain employs TRBV12-3 or TRBV12-4 and TRBJ1-3, with 7 bases matching TRBD1. V dropped 1 base and J dropped 0; count of bases not matched to a gene: 0. The CDR3 is made up of 15 amino acids.

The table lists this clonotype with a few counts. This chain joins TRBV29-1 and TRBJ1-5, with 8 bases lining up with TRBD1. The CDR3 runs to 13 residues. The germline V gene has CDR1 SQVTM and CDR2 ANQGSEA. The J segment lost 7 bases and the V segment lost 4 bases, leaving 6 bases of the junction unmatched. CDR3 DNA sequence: TGCAGCGTTGCAGGGGGCGGTGGGCAGCCCCAGCATTTT. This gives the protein CSVAGGGGQPQHF. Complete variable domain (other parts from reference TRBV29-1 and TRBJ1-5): SAVISQKPSRDICQRGTSLTIQCQVDSQVTMMFWYRQQPGQSLTLIATANQGSEATYESGFVIDKFPISRPNLTFSTLTVSNMSPEDSSIYLCSVAGGGGQPQHFGDGTRLSIL.

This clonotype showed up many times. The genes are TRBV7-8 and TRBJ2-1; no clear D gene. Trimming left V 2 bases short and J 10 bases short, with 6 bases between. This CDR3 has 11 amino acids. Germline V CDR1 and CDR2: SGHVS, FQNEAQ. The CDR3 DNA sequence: TGTGCCAGCAGCTTACCGGGCGAGCAGTTCTTC. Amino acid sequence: CASSLPGEQFF. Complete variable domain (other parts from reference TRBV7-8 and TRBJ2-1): GAGVSQSPRYKVAKRGQDVALRCDPISGHVSLFWYQQALGQGPEFLTYFQNEAQLDKSGLPSDRFFAERPEGSVSTLKIQRTQQEDSAVYLCASSLPGEQFFGPGTRLTVL.

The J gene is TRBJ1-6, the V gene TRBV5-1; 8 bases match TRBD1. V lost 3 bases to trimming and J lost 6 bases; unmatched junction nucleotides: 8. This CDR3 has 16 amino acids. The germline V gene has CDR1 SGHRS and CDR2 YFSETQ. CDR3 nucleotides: TGCGCCAGCAGCTCGGACAGGGCCGCCTTTAATTCACCCCTCCACTTT. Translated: CASSSDRAAFNSPLHF.

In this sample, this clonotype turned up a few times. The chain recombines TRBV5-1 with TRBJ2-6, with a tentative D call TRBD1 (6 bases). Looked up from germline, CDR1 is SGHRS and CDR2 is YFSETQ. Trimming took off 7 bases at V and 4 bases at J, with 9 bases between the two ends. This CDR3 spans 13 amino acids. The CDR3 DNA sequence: TGCGCCAGCCGACAGGAAGGGGCCAACGTCCTGACTTTC. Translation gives CASRQEGANVLTF.

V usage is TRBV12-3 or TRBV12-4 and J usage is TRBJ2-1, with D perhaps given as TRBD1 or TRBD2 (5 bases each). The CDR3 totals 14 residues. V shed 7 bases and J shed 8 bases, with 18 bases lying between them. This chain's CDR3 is CASKGRTIDDEQFF. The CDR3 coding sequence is TGTGCCAGCAAGGGGAGAACTATCGACGATGAGCAGTTCTTC.

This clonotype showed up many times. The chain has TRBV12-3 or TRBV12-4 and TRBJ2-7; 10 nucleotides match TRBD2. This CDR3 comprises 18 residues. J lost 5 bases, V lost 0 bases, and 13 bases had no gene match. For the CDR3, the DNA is TGTGCCAGCAGTTTAGCGTGGGGGCCTAGCGGGAGCTCGGACGAGCAGTACTTC. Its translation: CASSLAWGPSGSSDEQYF.

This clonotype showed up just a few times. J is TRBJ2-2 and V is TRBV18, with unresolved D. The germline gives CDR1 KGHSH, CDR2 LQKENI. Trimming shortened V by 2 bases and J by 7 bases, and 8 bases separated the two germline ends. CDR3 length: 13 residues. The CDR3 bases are TGTGCCAGCTCACCAGGAACGCACGGGGAGCTGTTTTTT. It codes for CASSPGTHGELFF.

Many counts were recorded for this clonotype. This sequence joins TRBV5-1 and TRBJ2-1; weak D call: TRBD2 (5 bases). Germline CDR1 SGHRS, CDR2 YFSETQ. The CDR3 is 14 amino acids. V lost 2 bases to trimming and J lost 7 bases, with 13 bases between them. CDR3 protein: CASSFTDAGNEQFF. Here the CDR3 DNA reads TGCGCCAGCAGCTTCACGGATGCGGGTAATGAGCAGTTCTTC. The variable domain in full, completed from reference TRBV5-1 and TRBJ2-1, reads KAGVTQTPRYLIKTRGQQVTLSCSPISGHRSVSWYQQTPGQGLQFLFEYFSETQRNKGNFPGRFSGRQFSNSRSEMNVSTLELGDSALYLCASSFTDAGNEQFFGPGTRLTVL.

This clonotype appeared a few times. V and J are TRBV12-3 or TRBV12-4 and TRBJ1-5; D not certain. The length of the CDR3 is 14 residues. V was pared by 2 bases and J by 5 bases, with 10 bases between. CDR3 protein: CASSLLGIDQPQHF. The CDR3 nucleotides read TGTGCCAGCAGTTTACTGGGCATCGATCAGCCCCAGCATTTT.

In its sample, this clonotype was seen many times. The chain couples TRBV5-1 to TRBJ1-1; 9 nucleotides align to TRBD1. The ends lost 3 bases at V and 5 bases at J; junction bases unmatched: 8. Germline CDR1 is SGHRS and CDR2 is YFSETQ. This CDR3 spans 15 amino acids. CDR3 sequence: CASSSQGQGGTEAFF. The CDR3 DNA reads TGCGCCAGCAGCTCTCAGGGACAGGGAGGAACTGAAGCTTTCTTT.

This chain's CDR3 is CASRPDRGGQETQYF. CDR3 in DNA: TGTGCCAGCAGGCCGGACAGGGGAGGGCAAGAGACCCAGTACTTC. The chain combines TRBV27 with TRBJ2-5; 9 nucleotides line up with TRBD1. CDR3 length: 15 residues. The germline CDR1 and CDR2 sequences are MNHEY and SMNVEV (reference sequence). V shed 6 bases, J shed 2 bases, and the junction held 7 bases outside the gene matches.

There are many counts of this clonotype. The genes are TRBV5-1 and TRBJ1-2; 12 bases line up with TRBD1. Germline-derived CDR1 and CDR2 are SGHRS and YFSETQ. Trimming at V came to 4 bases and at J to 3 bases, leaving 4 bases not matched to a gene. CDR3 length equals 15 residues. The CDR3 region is CASSTGQGAYYGYTF. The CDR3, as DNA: TGCGCCAGCAGCACGGGACAGGGGGCCTACTATGGCTACACCTTC. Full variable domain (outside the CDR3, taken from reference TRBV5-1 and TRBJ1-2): KAGVTQTPRYLIKTRGQQVTLSCSPISGHRSVSWYQQTPGQGLQFLFEYFSETQRNKGNFPGRFSGRQFSNSRSEMNVSTLELGDSALYLCASSTGQGAYYGYTFGSGTRLTVV.

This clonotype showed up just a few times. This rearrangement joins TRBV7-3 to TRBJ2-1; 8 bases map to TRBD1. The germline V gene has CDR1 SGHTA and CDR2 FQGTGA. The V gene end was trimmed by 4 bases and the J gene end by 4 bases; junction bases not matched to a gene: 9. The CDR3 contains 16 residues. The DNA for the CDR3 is TGTGCCAGCAGCTACGGTCAGGGGGCTGGATACAATGAGCAGTTCTTC. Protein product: CASSYGQGAGYNEQFF.

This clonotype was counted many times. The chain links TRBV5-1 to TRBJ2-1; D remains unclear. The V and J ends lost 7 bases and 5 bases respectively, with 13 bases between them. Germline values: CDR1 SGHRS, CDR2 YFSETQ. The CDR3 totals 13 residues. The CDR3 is CASSLTDHNEQFF. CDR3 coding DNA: TGCGCCAGCTCACTAACAGATCACAATGAGCAGTTCTTC.

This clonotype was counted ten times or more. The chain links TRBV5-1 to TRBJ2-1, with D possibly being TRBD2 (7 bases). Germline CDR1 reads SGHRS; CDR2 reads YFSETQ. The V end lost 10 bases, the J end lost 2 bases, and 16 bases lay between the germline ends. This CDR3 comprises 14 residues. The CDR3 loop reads CASGGQGTYNEQFF. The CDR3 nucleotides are TGCGCCTCCGGGGGGCAGGGGACCTACAATGAGCAGTTCTTC.

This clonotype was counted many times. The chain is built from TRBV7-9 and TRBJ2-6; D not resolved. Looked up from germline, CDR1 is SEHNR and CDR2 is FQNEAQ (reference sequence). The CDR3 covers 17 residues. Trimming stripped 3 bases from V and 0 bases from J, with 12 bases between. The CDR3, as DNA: TGTGCCAGCAGCTTTGGGTCAGGAAACTCTGGGGCCAACGTCCTGACTTTC. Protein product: CASSFGSGNSGANVLTF.

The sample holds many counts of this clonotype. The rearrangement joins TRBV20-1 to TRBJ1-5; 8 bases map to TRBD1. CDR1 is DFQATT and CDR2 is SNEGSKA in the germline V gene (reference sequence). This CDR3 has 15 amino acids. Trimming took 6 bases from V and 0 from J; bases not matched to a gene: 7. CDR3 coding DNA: TGCAGTGCAGGACAGGGCTCATATAGCAATCAGCCCCAGCATTTT. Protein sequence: CSAGQGSYSNQPQHF.

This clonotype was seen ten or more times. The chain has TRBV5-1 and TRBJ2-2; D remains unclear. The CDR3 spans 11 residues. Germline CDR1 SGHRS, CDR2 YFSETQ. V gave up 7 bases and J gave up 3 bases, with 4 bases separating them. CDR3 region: CASADTGELFF. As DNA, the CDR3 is TGCGCCAGCGCGGACACCGGGGAGCTGTTTTTT.